The 27 T cell receptor beta chains listed next were all sequenced from one sample in a study of preoperative IRX-2 immunotherapy in early breast cancer. Libraries were prepared by immunoSEQ multiplex PCR; TCRdb keeps only in-frame clonotypes and omits some of them. The sample gives about 26,000 clones, 70% to 90% of which show up once; over 1% is in the top ten. The treatment is: preoperative locoregional IRX-2 cytokine immunotherapy. The specimen was lymph node tissue, collected after IRX-2 immunotherapy. These receptors all come from a human donor with breast cancer.

This clone came up once. The genes are TRBV2 and TRBJ2-6; D is possibly TRBD1 (6 bases). The CDR3 sequence is 15 residues long. Deletions cut 6 bases from V and 2 bases from J, with 11 bases between. Germline V CDR1 and CDR2: SNHLY, FYNNEI. DNA of the CDR3: TGTGCCAGCAGGGACAGCGATGCTGGGGCCAACGTCCTGACTTTC. As protein: CASRDSDAGANVLTF. The full variable domain, in which reference TRBV2 and TRBJ2-6 provide the parts outside the CDR3, is EPEVTQTPSHQVTQMGQEVILRCVPISNHLYFYWYRQILGQKVEFLVSFYNNEISEKSEIFDDQFSVERPDGSNFTLKIRSTKLEDSAMYFCASRDSDAGANVLTFGAGSRLTVL.

This rearrangement joins TRBV11-1 to TRBJ1-1; 7 bases line up with TRBD1. V was pared by 5 bases and J by 3 bases, with 6 bases of the junction left unmatched. CDR3 length: 14 residues. Per germline, CDR1 SGHAT and CDR2 FQDESV (reference sequence). The CDR3: CASSMTGLHTEAFF. CDR3 in DNA: TGTGCCAGCAGCATGACAGGGTTGCACACTGAAGCTTTCTTT.

The chain couples TRBV5-1 to TRBJ1-4; a weak D match, TRBD1 (6 bases). V lost 1 base to trimming and J lost 7 bases, with 23 bases between them. The CDR3 spans 18 residues. The V gene's germline CDR1 is SGHRS and CDR2 YFSETQ. CDR3 bases: TGCGCCAGCAGCTTGACGGGGGCCCCGGGAGGTCTTGGTGAAAAACTGTTTTTT. It translates to CASSLTGAPGGLGEKLFF. Drawing the rest from reference TRBV5-1 and TRBJ1-4, the complete variable domain is KAGVTQTPRYLIKTRGQQVTLSCSPISGHRSVSWYQQTPGQGLQFLFEYFSETQRNKGNFPGRFSGRQFSNSRSEMNVSTLELGDSALYLCASSLTGAPGGLGEKLFFGSGTQLSVL.

The rearrangement uses TRBV12-5 and TRBJ1-4; D gene unclear. Trimming took off 2 bases at V and 6 bases at J, with 16 bases between the two ends. Germline loops: CDR1 LGHNT, CDR2 FRNRAP. This CDR3 has 16 residues. CDR3 bases: TGTGCTAGTGGTTTGCTCCGACCCGGCGAGGATGAAAAACTGTTTTTT. Translation: CASGLLRPGEDEKLFF.

The rearrangement joins TRBV7-6 to TRBJ1-1; maybe TRBD1 (5 bases). Trimming cost V 8 bases and J 2 bases, with 21 bases left between them. Germline CDR1 and CDR2: SGHVS and FNYEAQ. The CDR3 runs 16 residues. The CDR3 protein is CASSFQTVSPNTEAFF. The CDR3 nucleotides are TGTGCCAGCTCGTTTCAGACAGTCTCACCCAACACTGAAGCTTTCTTT.

This clone was seen only once. This chain uses TRBV29-1 with TRBJ2-6; D ambiguous. Germline values: CDR1 SQVTM, CDR2 ANQGSEA. Trimming left V 2 bases short and J 2 bases short, with 4 bases between. This CDR3 has 13 residues. CDR3: CSVESAGANVLTF. The CDR3 DNA follows: TGCAGCGTTGAATCGGCTGGGGCCAACGTCCTGACTTTC.

This chain uses TRBV7-1 with TRBJ2-5, with a possible D match to TRBD1 (6 bases). TRBV7-1 is assigned to the ORF class and has an uncertain function. The V gene lost 3 bases and the J gene lost 2 bases, with 7 bases spanning the gap. The CDR3 runs to 13 residues. The CDR3 nucleotides read TGTGCCAGCAGCTCGGACAGACAAGAGACCCAGTACTTC. Translating it yields CASSSDRQETQYF.

This clone was picked up a small number of times. This rearrangement joins TRBV15 to TRBJ2-1, with D perhaps matching TRBD2 (6 bases). Germline assignment: CDR1 LNHNV and CDR2 YYDKDF (reference sequence). V lost 2 bases, J lost 0 bases, and 26 bases lay in between. The CDR3 totals 21 residues. The CDR3 sequence: CATSRPPGTDALAGSYNEQFF. DNA for the CDR3: TGTGCCACCAGCAGACCACCCGGGACTGATGCTCTTGCAGGCTCCTACAATGAGCAGTTCTTC.

The chain carries TRBV18 and TRBJ1-1; 7 positions agree with TRBD1. The J segment lost 1 base and the V segment lost 3 bases, leaving 2 bases of the junction unmatched. The germline gives CDR1 KGHSH, CDR2 LQKENI. The CDR3 contains 14 residues. The CDR3 loop reads CASSPRQGNTEAFF. The DNA for the CDR3 is TGTGCCAGCTCACCGCGACAGGGGAACACTGAAGCTTTCTTT.

This chain uses TRBV5-1 with TRBJ2-3; unclear D gene. Trimming pared 0 bases from V and 0 bases from J, leaving 5 bases between. The V gene's germline CDR1 is SGHRS and CDR2 YFSETQ. There are 14 residues in the CDR3. The CDR3 DNA reads as TGCGCCAGCAGCTTGGTCCCGAGCACAGATACGCAGTATTTT. It yields the protein CASSLVPSTDTQYF.

This chain joins TRBV28 and TRBJ1-5; no clear D gene. The V end lost 5 bases, the J end lost 5 bases, and 7 bases lay between the germline ends. This CDR3 region has 12 residues. The germline gives CDR1 MDHEN, CDR2 SYDVKM. CDR3 in amino acids: CASSNTHQPQHF. The CDR3 DNA is TGTGCCAGCAGTAACACACATCAGCCCCAGCATTTT.

The V call is TRBV2, the J call TRBJ1-4; D possibly corresponds to TRBD1 (5 bases). Germline assignment: CDR1 SNHLY and CDR2 FYNNEI. CDR3 size: 14 residues. Trimming pared 4 bases from V and 8 bases from J, leaving 14 bases between. The CDR3 sequence: CASSVQGLSEKLFF. The CDR3 DNA reads TGTGCCAGCAGTGTCCAGGGCTTAAGCGAAAAACTGTTTTTT.

This clone was observed a handful of times. The chain carries TRBV11-3 and TRBJ1-1; D is unclear. Trimming left V 0 bases short and J 0 bases short, with 5 bases between. Germline V gene data show CDR1 as SGHNT and CDR2 as YENEEA. CDR3 length: 14 residues. CDR3 sequence (DNA): TGTGCCAGCAGCTTAGACGGTTTGAACACTGAAGCTTTCTTT. This codes for CASSLDGLNTEAFF.

The rearrangement joins TRBV5-1 to TRBJ2-1, with D unresolved. CDR3 length equals 16 residues. V shed 0 bases and J shed 2 bases, with 12 bases lying between them. Per germline, CDR1 SGHRS and CDR2 YFSETQ. The CDR3 DNA reads TGCGCCAGCAGCTTGGCCCGGGCCTTGGCCTACAATGAGCAGTTCTTC. Protein product: CASSLARALAYNEQFF.

This clone was seen a few times. This chain links TRBV11-3 with TRBJ2-5; D possibly uses TRBD1 or TRBD2 (5 bases each). Germline V gene lookup returns CDR1 SGHNT and CDR2 YENEEA. CDR3 length: 16 residues. V lost 6 bases and J 4 bases, leaving 21 bases between the germline ends. The CDR3 bases are TGTGCCAGCAGACGTATAGGGGTAGGGGAGAGAGAGACCCAGTACTTC. This encodes CASRRIGVGERETQYF.

V gene TRBV19 combines with J gene TRBJ1-1; 11 bases map to TRBD1. Germline CDR1 and CDR2: LNHDA and SQIVND (reference sequence). This CDR3 contains 15 residues. The V segment lost 4 bases and the J segment 4 bases; nucleotides outside the gene matches: 5. Here the CDR3 reads CASSSGTGGLTEAFF. In nucleotides, the CDR3 is TGTGCCAGTAGTAGCGGGACAGGGGGGCTCACTGAAGCTTTCTTT.

The V gene is TRBV19, the J gene TRBJ2-2, with 8 nucleotides matching TRBD1. The V gene end was trimmed by 2 bases and the J gene end by 4 bases; junction bases not matched to a gene: 6. Germline V gene sequence: CDR1 LNHDA, CDR2 SQIVND (reference sequence). The CDR3 has 16 residues. This chain's CDR3 is CASSIMTGEGTGELFF. For the CDR3, the DNA is TGTGCCAGTAGTATAATGACAGGGGAAGGCACCGGGGAGCTGTTTTTT.

CDR3 sequence reads: CASRGTSTDTQYF. CDR3 bases: TGTGCCAGCAGAGGGACTAGCACAGATACGCAGTATTTT. J is TRBJ2-3 and V is TRBV6-8, with D possibly matching TRBD2 (6 bases). The CDR3 length is 13 residues. V was pared by 6 bases and J by 0 bases, with 7 bases between. CDR1 is MNHGY and CDR2 is SAAAGT in the germline V gene.

V and J are TRBV6-8 and TRBJ1-2, with D hard to call. Germline V gives CDR1 MNHGY, CDR2 SAAAGT. The V end lost 5 bases, the J end lost 8 bases, and 12 bases lay between the germline ends. The CDR3 has 12 amino acids. CDR3 loop: CASSDWALGYTF. Here the CDR3 DNA reads TGTGCCAGCAGTGATTGGGCGTTGGGCTACACCTTC.

V gene TRBV28 combines with J gene TRBJ1-2; D call uncertain. The CDR3 length is 14 residues. V dropped 4 bases and J dropped 4 bases, with 13 bases sitting between them. Per the germline V gene, CDR1 is MDHEN and CDR2 is SYDVKM. CDR3 coding DNA: TGTGCCAGCAGTTCCGGGAACGGGCTCTATGGCTACACCTTC. Translated, it gives CASSSGNGLYGYTF.

The CDR3 DNA follows: TGTGCCAGCAGTCAGGGACAGGGGGGCTATGGCTACACCTTC. This codes for CASSQGQGGYGYTF. The rearrangement uses TRBV6-8 and TRBJ1-2, with 11 bases that match TRBD1. The CDR3 length is 14 residues. Germline V gene sequence: CDR1 MNHGY, CDR2 SAAAGT. The ends lost 5 bases at V and 4 bases at J; junction bases unmatched: 3.

This clone was seen more than once but under ten times. The rearrangement uses TRBV18 and TRBJ1-5, with 7 bases identical to TRBD1. Germline lookup yields CDR1 KGHSH and CDR2 LQKENI. V gave up 5 bases and J gave up 6 bases; unmatched junction bases: 4. The CDR3 covers 13 residues. The CDR3 region is CASSADRVQPQHF. As DNA, the CDR3 is TGTGCCAGCTCAGCAGACAGGGTTCAGCCCCAGCATTTT.

In this sample, this clone turned up once. The J gene is TRBJ1-6, the V gene TRBV19, with D tentatively TRBD1 (6 bases). The CDR3 has 13 residues. The V gene lost 5 bases and the J gene lost 7 bases, with 9 bases spanning the gap. The germline V gene has CDR1 LNHDA and CDR2 SQIVND (reference sequence). CDR3 residues: CASSATGNSPLHF. The CDR3 bases are TGTGCCAGTAGTGCCACAGGGAATTCACCCCTCCACTTT.

The chain links TRBV14 to TRBJ2-1, with a tentative D call TRBD2 (6 bases). Trimming stripped 4 bases from V and 8 bases from J, with 21 bases between. The CDR3 extends over 16 amino acids. Germline lookup yields CDR1 SGHDN and CDR2 FVKESK. The CDR3 loop reads CASSPSALLLGDEQFF. Written as DNA, the CDR3 is TGTGCCAGCAGCCCTAGCGCCCTCCTCCTTGGGGATGAGCAGTTCTTC.

The genes are TRBV7-5 and TRBJ2-1. TRBV7-5 is a recognized pseudogene. This CDR3 region has 15 residues. Here the CDR3 DNA reads TGTGCCAGCAGCTTAGTAGTGGGGTTAATGGGTGAGCAGTTCTTC. It is translated as CASSLVVGLMGEQFF.

The V gene is TRBV19, the J gene TRBJ1-2, with 7 bases identical to TRBD1. Germline trimming cut 1 base from V and 5 bases from J; bases unmatched to any gene: 7. In germline, CDR1 is LNHDA, CDR2 SQIVND (reference sequence). The CDR3 is 15 amino acids. The CDR3 protein is CASSIGPGQSYGYTF. The CDR3 coding sequence is TGTGCCAGTAGTATAGGCCCGGGACAGTCATATGGCTACACCTTC.

The chain combines TRBV6-8 with TRBJ1-6; TRBD1 might be the D (6 bases). The germline CDR1 and CDR2 sequences are MNHGY and SAAAGT. Trimming removed 10 bases at V and 4 bases at J, with 20 bases between. The CDR3 runs 16 residues. The CDR3 region is CAIRSRDNSYNSPLHF. DNA of the CDR3: TGTGCCATCAGATCCAGGGACAACTCTTATAATTCACCCCTCCACTTT.